A single sample gave rise to the 9 T cell receptor beta chains below, sequenced in a study of siplizumab effects on memory and regulatory T cells. TCRdb keeps only in-frame clones here, not all; method: immunoSEQ multiplex PCR. The profile covers over 65,000 clones, with 93% appearing a single time and roughly 4.7% taken by the ten largest. The specimen sequenced was CD8+ T cells sorted from blood. The receptors shown here come from a human donor in good health.

The gene calls are TRBV27 and TRBJ1-2; 7 nucleotides line up with TRBD1. The trim removed 6 bases at V and 4 bases at J, leaving 5 bases unmatched. CDR1 is MNHEY and CDR2 is SMNVEV in the germline V gene (reference sequence). This CDR3 has 13 residues. The CDR3 here is CASREGTAYGYTF. In DNA form, the CDR3 reads TGTGCCAGCAGGGAAGGGACAGCCTATGGCTACACCTTC.

This clone was recorded a few times. V is TRBV30 and J is TRBJ2-5; tentative D call: TRBD1 (6 bases). V was trimmed by 0 bases and J by 5 bases, leaving 13 bases between them. The CDR3 spans 14 residues. Germline V gives CDR1 GTSNPN, CDR2 SVGIG (reference sequence). The CDR3, as DNA: TGTGCCTGGAGTGTAAACAGGGAAGCGGAGACCCAGTACTTC. Translating it yields CAWSVNREAETQYF.

V gene TRBV19 combines with J gene TRBJ2-5; D gene unclear. The germline V and J ends were trimmed by 3 bases and 1 base, with 6 bases remaining between them. Per germline, CDR1 LNHDA and CDR2 SQIVND (reference sequence). This CDR3 contains 13 residues. This chain's CDR3 is CASSIYTQETQYF. As DNA, the CDR3 is TGTGCCAGTAGTATTTATACCCAAGAGACCCAGTACTTC.

The chain combines TRBV6-5 with TRBJ2-7; 15 bases match TRBD2. Trimming removed 5 bases from V and 2 bases from J; junction bases left unmatched: 1. Germline CDR1 reads MNHEY; CDR2 reads SVGAGI. The CDR3 totals 15 residues. The CDR3 bases are TGTGCCAGCAGTCGGACTAGCGGGGGGGCCTACGAGCAGTACTTC. Protein sequence: CASSRTSGGAYEQYF.

The chain joins TRBV27 to TRBJ2-1; 8 bases match TRBD1. This CDR3 spans 15 amino acids. The V gene end was trimmed by 2 bases and the J gene end by 6 bases; junction bases not matched to a gene: 6. Per the germline V gene, CDR1 is MNHEY and CDR2 is SMNVEV (reference sequence). The CDR3 nucleotides read TGTGCCAGCAGTTTAGAGCCAGGGGGCCTCAATGAGCAGTTCTTC. Translated, it gives CASSLEPGGLNEQFF.

This chain uses TRBV5-6 with TRBJ2-5; D gene unclear. V was trimmed by 0 bases and J by 2 bases, leaving 8 bases between them. This CDR3 region has 14 residues. Germline CDR1 SGHDT, CDR2 YYEEEE. As DNA, the CDR3 is TGTGCCAGCAGCTTGGGCACCCTACAAGAGACCCAGTACTTC. Residues: CASSLGTLQETQYF.

The chain links TRBV19 to TRBJ2-3; 12 nucleotides match TRBD2. This CDR3 contains 17 residues. The V and J ends lost 1 base and 4 bases, in that order; junction bases with no gene match: 6. Germline CDR1 LNHDA, CDR2 SQIVND (reference sequence). The CDR3 region is CASSIASGGDGADTQYF. The CDR3 DNA sequence: TGTGCCAGTAGTATAGCTAGCGGGGGGGACGGGGCAGATACGCAGTATTTT.

As DNA, the CDR3 is TGCAGCGTTGGGTGGGCGGGTTTGGCAGATACGCAGTATTTT. It codes for CSVGWAGLADTQYF. The chain has TRBV29-1 and TRBJ2-3, with D possibly matching TRBD2 (5 bases). This CDR3 has 14 amino acids. Germline V gene sequence: CDR1 SQVTM, CDR2 ANQGSEA. Trimming removed 4 bases from V and 4 bases from J, with 15 bases in between.

The chain joins TRBV5-8 to TRBJ2-5; 12 positions match TRBD1. Per germline, CDR1 SGHTS and CDR2 YDEGEE. The CDR3 is 15 amino acids. V was clipped by 5 bases and J by 5 bases; unmatched bases: 7. CDR3 residues: CASRKGQGARETQYF. The CDR3 DNA reads as TGTGCCAGCAGAAAGGGACAGGGGGCGAGGGAGACCCAGTACTTC.